The T cell receptor beta chain under discussion was sequenced for a study of technical replicates of blood from a handful of donors. Repertoires were generated with immunoSEQ multiplex PCR, while TCRdb's copy carries only in-frame clones and drops some. The repertoire holds some 93,000 clones, with about 95% as singletons. This CDR3 is built from 14 residues. Germline V CDR1 and CDR2: SGHRS, YFSETQ. V was pared by 2 bases and J by 8 bases, with 14 bases between. Sequencing was done on a sample of T cells isolated from PBMCs. The sequence derives from a human donor in good health. The V gene is TRBV5-1, the J gene TRBJ2-1; tentatively, D is TRBD2 (6 bases). This chain's CDR3 is CASSFRPGAHEQFF. The CDR3 DNA is TGCGCCAGCAGCTTTCGTCCGGGAGCGCATGAGCAGTTCTTC.